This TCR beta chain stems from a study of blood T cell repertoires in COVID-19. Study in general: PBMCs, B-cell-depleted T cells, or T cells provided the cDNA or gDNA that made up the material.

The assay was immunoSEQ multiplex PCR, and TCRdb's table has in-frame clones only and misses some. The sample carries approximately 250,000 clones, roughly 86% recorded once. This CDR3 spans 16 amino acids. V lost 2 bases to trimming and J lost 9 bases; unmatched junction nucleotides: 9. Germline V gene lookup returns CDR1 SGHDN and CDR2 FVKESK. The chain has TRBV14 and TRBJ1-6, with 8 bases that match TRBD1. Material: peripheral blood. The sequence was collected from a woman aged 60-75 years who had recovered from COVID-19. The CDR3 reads CASSQRDRLSFSPLHF. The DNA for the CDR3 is TGTGCCAGCAGCCAACGGGACAGGCTCTCTTTTTCACCCCTCCACTTT. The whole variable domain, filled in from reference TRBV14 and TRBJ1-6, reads EAGVTQFPSHSVIEKGQTVTLRCDPISGHDNLYWYRRVMGKEIKFLLHFVKESKQDESGMPNNRFLAERTGGTYSTLKVQPAELEDSGVYFCASSQRDRLSFSPLHFGNGTRLTVT.